The 30 T cell receptor beta chains listed next were all sequenced from one sample in a study of cytomegalovirus exposure and HLA in healthy donors. Sequencing was performed with immunoSEQ multiplex PCR; in TCRdb, only in-frame clones are kept and a portion is missing. The table has roughly 120,000 clones, 89% seen once; the top ten hold approximately 3.3%. The source material was PBMCs. The receptor set was obtained from a man aged 25-40 years in good health and CMV-seronegative.

This chain links TRBV9 with TRBJ1-3; 9 bases line up with TRBD1. The CDR3 loop spans 19 amino acids. Germline lookup yields CDR1 SGDLS and CDR2 YYNGEE. The V segment lost 1 base and the J segment 0 bases; nucleotides outside the gene matches: 11. CDR3 coding DNA: TGTGCCAGCAGCGTAAAGACGGGACAGGGTATCGACTCTGGAAACACCATATATTTT. Translation gives CASSVKTGQGIDSGNTIYF.

The rearrangement links TRBV11-2 to TRBJ2-2; a weak D match, TRBD2 (6 bases). There are 17 residues in the CDR3. From germline, CDR1 is SGHAT and CDR2 FQNNGV. Trimming cost V 1 base and J 1 base, with 13 bases left between them. The CDR3 nucleotides read TGTGCCAGCAGCTTAGTCGGGGTGCGGGAGAACACCGGGGAGCTGTTTTTT. It yields the protein CASSLVGVRENTGELFF.

The chain joins TRBV19 to TRBJ2-3; 9 nucleotides align to TRBD1. Per germline, CDR1 LNHDA and CDR2 SQIVND (reference sequence). J lost 2 bases, V lost 6 bases, and 9 bases had no gene match. The CDR3 spans 16 residues. The DNA of the CDR3 is TGTGCCAGTAGCCGTACCGGGACAGGGTACACAGATACGCAGTATTTT. This sequence encodes CASSRTGTGYTDTQYF.

This rearrangement joins TRBV6-5 to TRBJ1-5; TRBD1 aligns across 8 bases. The CDR3 is 15 residues long. J lost 0 bases, V lost 6 bases, and 4 bases had no gene match. The germline gives CDR1 MNHEY, CDR2 SVGAGI. CDR3 bases: TGTGCCAGCAGGGACAGGGCGTATAGCAATCAGCCCCAGCATTTT. Its translation: CASRDRAYSNQPQHF.

The chain carries TRBV4-2 and TRBJ1-2; the D is unclear. The V gene lost 4 bases and the J gene lost 0 bases, with 9 bases spanning the gap. CDR3 size: 14 residues. CDR1 and CDR2 (germline): LGHNA, YNFKEQ. CDR3 in amino acids: CASSPEGPNYGYTF. CDR3 bases: TGTGCCAGCAGCCCGGAGGGCCCTAACTATGGCTACACCTTC.

The V gene is TRBV27, the J gene TRBJ2-7; perhaps TRBD2 as D (5 bases). The CDR3 extends over 16 amino acids. Trimming cost V 5 bases and J 2 bases, with 19 bases left between them. Germline values: CDR1 MNHEY, CDR2 SMNVEV (reference sequence). The chain's CDR3 is CASSSYRTAGAYEQYF. The CDR3 region has the DNA TGTGCCAGCAGTAGCTATCGGACGGCCGGGGCCTACGAGCAGTACTTC.

V gene TRBV6-6 combines with J gene TRBJ1-1, with 7 nucleotides matching TRBD1. V shed 7 bases and J 7 bases; nucleotides not matched to a gene: 9. The CDR3 sequence is 13 residues long. CDR1 MNHNY and CDR2 SVGAGI come from the germline V gene (reference sequence). This chain's CDR3 is CASTNRGASEAFF. Written as DNA, the CDR3 is TGTGCCAGCACCAACAGGGGCGCGAGTGAAGCTTTCTTT.

The CDR3 spells CASSDWERRGYEQYF. The DNA of the CDR3 is TGCGCCAGCAGCGACTGGGAGCGGCGTGGCTACGAGCAGTACTTC. The chain carries TRBV5-1 and TRBJ2-7; possibly TRBD2 for D (5 bases). CDR1 SGHRS and CDR2 YFSETQ come from the germline V gene. Trimming removed 4 bases at V and 3 bases at J, with 17 bases between. The CDR3 has 15 residues. The complete variable domain, with remaining parts taken from reference TRBV5-1 and TRBJ2-7, reads KAGVTQTPRYLIKTRGQQVTLSCSPISGHRSVSWYQQTPGQGLQFLFEYFSETQRNKGNFPGRFSGRQFSNSRSEMNVSTLELGDSALYLCASSDWERRGYEQYFGPGTRLTVT.

V usage is TRBV10-2 and J usage is TRBJ1-5, with D tentatively TRBD1 (5 bases). The V gene's germline CDR1 is WSHSY and CDR2 SAAADI. V lost 4 bases and J 1 base, leaving 11 bases between the germline ends. CDR3 length: 15 residues. The chain's CDR3 is CASSVGPGSNQPQHF. CDR3 nucleotide sequence: TGCGCCAGCAGTGTGGGCCCAGGGAGCAATCAGCCCCAGCATTTT.

A single count supports this clone. The gene calls are TRBV5-6 and TRBJ1-2; 8 bases agree with TRBD1. The CDR3 extends over 14 amino acids. Germline V lookup: CDR1 SGHDT, CDR2 YYEEEE. With V trimmed by 6 bases and J by 8 bases, 12 bases remained unmatched. CDR3 sequence reads: CASNHAGGYRGYTF. Here the CDR3 DNA reads TGTGCCAGCAACCACGCAGGGGGCTATCGGGGCTACACCTTC.

The chain is built from TRBV7-9 and TRBJ2-2; 7 bases line up with TRBD1. Per germline, CDR1 SEHNR and CDR2 FQNEAQ (reference sequence). The V segment lost 2 bases and the J segment 6 bases; nucleotides outside the gene matches: 6. CDR3 length: 15 residues. CDR3 loop: CASSLTGVAAGELFF. The CDR3 region has the DNA TGTGCCAGCAGCTTAACAGGGGTGGCCGCCGGGGAGCTGTTTTTT. Based on the CDR3 plus reference TRBV7-9 and TRBJ2-2, the full variable domain is DTGVSQNPRHKITKRGQNVTFRCDPISEHNRLYWYRQTLGQGPEFLTYFQNEAQLEKSRLLSDRFSAERPKGSFSTLEIQRTEQGDSAMYLCASSLTGVAAGELFFGEGSRLTVL.

The CDR3 protein is CASSASVQGPYGYTF. The DNA of the CDR3 is TGTGCCAGTAGCGCCTCGGTACAGGGCCCCTATGGCTACACCTTC. The chain combines TRBV19 with TRBJ1-2; a weak D match, TRBD1 (6 bases). There are 15 residues in the CDR3. Trimming pared 6 bases from V and 4 bases from J, leaving 18 bases between. Germline V lookup: CDR1 LNHDA, CDR2 SQIVND (reference sequence).

In DNA form, the CDR3 reads TGTGCCAGCAGGCGCACCGGGACAGGGAATTCACCCCTCCACTTT. It specifies CASRRTGTGNSPLHF. The chain has TRBV6-5 and TRBJ1-6; 9 bases align to TRBD1. In germline, CDR1 is MNHEY, CDR2 SVGAGI. The CDR3 totals 15 residues. Trimming removed 6 bases from V and 7 bases from J; junction bases left unmatched: 7.

This chain joins TRBV2 and TRBJ2-7; 10 bases align to TRBD1. Germline values: CDR1 SNHLY, CDR2 FYNNEI. The ends lost 11 bases at V and 0 bases at J; junction bases unmatched: 4. The CDR3 length is 13 residues. CDR3 coding DNA: TGTGCCGGTTGGACAGGGGGCTCCTACGAGCAGTACTTC. Translated: CAGWTGGSYEQYF.

CDR3 sequence (DNA): TGTGCCAGCAGGACAGGGGGCGCGGGTGGCTACACCTTC. Translated: CASRTGGAGGYTF. The V call is TRBV28, the J call TRBJ1-2; 10 positions match TRBD1. V dropped 6 bases and J dropped 7; count of bases not matched to a gene: 5. The CDR3 is 13 residues long. Germline V lookup: CDR1 MDHEN, CDR2 SYDVKM.

The chain joins TRBV11-1 to TRBJ2-2; D might be TRBD2 (6 bases). Trimming stripped 3 bases from V and 6 bases from J, with 11 bases between. The CDR3 is made up of 14 amino acids. In germline, CDR1 is SGHAT, CDR2 FQDESV (reference sequence). CDR3 DNA sequence: TGTGCCAGCAGCTTCAGTGGAGGGGCCGGGGAGCTGTTTTTT. It specifies CASSFSGGAGELFF.

The CDR3 spells CASSEDQPGRTQYF. CDR3 nucleotides: TGTGCCAGCAGTGAAGACCAACCAGGGCGGACCCAGTACTTC. The chain links TRBV6-1 to TRBJ2-5; possibly TRBD1 for D (5 bases). The CDR3 is 14 amino acids. Trimming took 1 base from V and 7 from J, leaving 13 bases between them. CDR1 MNHNS and CDR2 SASEGT come from the germline V gene.

The CDR3 sequence: CATGSPWEEKLFF. The CDR3 region has the DNA TGTGCCACCGGGAGCCCATGGGAGGAAAAACTGTTTTTT. The V gene is TRBV15, the J gene TRBJ1-4, with D unresolved. The CDR3 is 13 residues long. Trimming shortened V by 8 bases and J by 8 bases, and 15 bases separated the two germline ends. Germline V lookup: CDR1 LNHNV, CDR2 YYDKDF (reference sequence).

This clone came up once. The chain recombines TRBV5-1 with TRBJ2-1; maybe TRBD1 (6 bases). V gave up 4 bases and J gave up 4 bases, with 15 bases separating them. The V gene's germline CDR1 is SGHRS and CDR2 YFSETQ. This CDR3 region has 15 residues. The CDR3 DNA is TGCGCCAGCAGCCGAGGGGGAGAATCTTACAATGAGCAGTTCTTC. As protein: CASSRGGESYNEQFF.

Concerning this clone: At one boundary the junction diverges from the germline segment, which might be a read error. The chain is built from TRBV4-3 and TRBJ2-1; 10 nucleotides line up with TRBD2. Germline V lookup: CDR1 LGHNA, CDR2 YSLEER. The CDR3 length is 15 residues. Here the CDR3 DNA reads TGCGCCAGCAGCCCGAGCGGGGGGGACTACGATGAGCAGTTCTTC. Translating it yields CASSPSGGDYDEQFF.

This sequence joins TRBV4-1 and TRBJ2-1; D is possibly TRBD2 (6 bases). The CDR3 length is 16 residues. From germline, CDR1 is MGHRA and CDR2 YSYEKL. Trimming stripped 4 bases from V and 0 bases from J, with 13 bases between. CDR3 nucleotide sequence: TGCGCCAGCAGCCCCCTTAGCGGTTACTCCTACAATGAGCAGTTCTTC. As protein: CASSPLSGYSYNEQFF.

This chain joins TRBV27 and TRBJ2-7; the match to TRBD1 covers 11 bases. In germline, CDR1 is MNHEY, CDR2 SMNVEV (reference sequence). The CDR3 runs 19 residues. With V trimmed by 2 bases and J by 3 bases, 15 bases remained unmatched. In nucleotides, the CDR3 is TGTGCCAGCAGTTTAGGGGACAGGGGGACTACCTTCCCGCTCTACGAGCAGTACTTC. Protein product: CASSLGDRGTTFPLYEQYF.

The genes are TRBV5-5 and TRBJ2-7; D is ambiguous. The CDR3 runs 14 residues. Trimming stripped 4 bases from V and 0 bases from J, with 11 bases between. The germline gives CDR1 SGHKS, CDR2 YYEKEE (reference sequence). Here the CDR3 DNA reads TGTGCCAGCAGCCAGACTCTCAGCTCCTACGAGCAGTACTTC. This codes for CASSQTLSSYEQYF.

The chain carries TRBV15 and TRBJ2-2; the D gene is possibly TRBD2 (5 bases). Germline assignment: CDR1 LNHNV and CDR2 YYDKDF (reference sequence). The CDR3 has 14 amino acids. V was shortened by 0 bases and J by 7 bases, with 9 bases between the two germline ends. The chain's CDR3 is CATSRDPSIGELFF. The CDR3 coding sequence is TGTGCCACCAGCAGAGATCCTAGCATCGGGGAGCTGTTTTTT.

The J gene is TRBJ1-1, the V gene TRBV25-1; the D is unclear. Per the germline V gene, CDR1 is MGHDK and CDR2 is SYGVNS. CDR3 length equals 16 residues. Trimming pared 0 bases from V and 0 bases from J, leaving 11 bases between. As DNA, the CDR3 is TGTGCCAGCAGTGAATACCCCGCAGACATGAACACTGAAGCTTTCTTT. The encoded protein is CASSEYPADMNTEAFF.

This chain joins TRBV5-6 and TRBJ2-3; 7 bases align to TRBD2. CDR1 and CDR2 (germline): SGHDT, YYEEEE. This CDR3 has 16 residues. The J segment lost 2 bases and the V segment lost 2 bases, leaving 8 bases of the junction unmatched. In DNA, the CDR3 is TGTGCCAGCAGCTTACGCCTAGCGGTCATCACAGATACGCAGTATTTT. As protein: CASSLRLAVITDTQYF. Combining the CDR3 with reference TRBV5-6 and TRBJ2-3 gives the whole variable domain DAGVTQSPTHLIKTRGQQVTLRCSPKSGHDTVSWYQQALGQGPQFIFQYYEEEERQRGNFPDRFSGHQFPNYSSELNVNALLLGDSALYLCASSLRLAVITDTQYFGPGTRLTVL.

This clone has a single count. This sequence joins TRBV7-9 and TRBJ2-2, with a possible D match to TRBD2 (5 bases). Germline V gene sequence: CDR1 SEHNR, CDR2 FQNEAQ (reference sequence). Trimming pared 1 base from V and 6 bases from J, leaving 6 bases between. CDR3 length: 13 amino acids. CDR3 nucleotides: TGTGCCAGCAGCTTAGAAGCGGCCGGGGAGCTGTTTTTT. This translates into CASSLEAAGELFF. Full variable domain (outside the CDR3, taken from reference TRBV7-9 and TRBJ2-2): DTGVSQNPRHKITKRGQNVTFRCDPISEHNRLYWYRQTLGQGPEFLTYFQNEAQLEKSRLLSDRFSAERPKGSFSTLEIQRTEQGDSAMYLCASSLEAAGELFFGEGSRLTVL.

J is TRBJ1-1 and V is TRBV2, with 8 bases fitting TRBD1. This CDR3 spans 14 amino acids. Germline CDR1 reads SNHLY; CDR2 reads FYNNEI. The V gene end was trimmed by 7 bases and the J gene end by 0 bases; junction bases not matched to a gene: 4. The CDR3 spells CASTGQAMNTEAFF. Here the CDR3 DNA reads TGTGCCAGCACGGGACAGGCAATGAACACTGAAGCTTTCTTT.

V usage is TRBV14 and J usage is TRBJ2-2, with 9 bases fitting TRBD1. The CDR3 has 16 residues. CDR1 is SGHDN and CDR2 is FVKESK in the germline V gene. V was clipped by 7 bases and J by 3 bases; unmatched bases: 9. The CDR3 bases are TGTGCCAGCACCCCTAAGGACAGGGGCGACACCGGGGAGCTGTTTTTT. This translates into CASTPKDRGDTGELFF.

The chain is built from TRBV18 and TRBJ1-3, with 7 bases aligning to TRBD1. The V gene's germline CDR1 is KGHSH and CDR2 LQKENI. The CDR3 consists of 14 residues. Losses at the gene ends were 4 bases for V and 3 bases for J; bases not matched to a gene: 3. The CDR3 protein is CASSQGAYGNTIYF. CDR3 DNA: TGTGCCAGCTCACAGGGGGCATATGGAAACACCATATATTTT.